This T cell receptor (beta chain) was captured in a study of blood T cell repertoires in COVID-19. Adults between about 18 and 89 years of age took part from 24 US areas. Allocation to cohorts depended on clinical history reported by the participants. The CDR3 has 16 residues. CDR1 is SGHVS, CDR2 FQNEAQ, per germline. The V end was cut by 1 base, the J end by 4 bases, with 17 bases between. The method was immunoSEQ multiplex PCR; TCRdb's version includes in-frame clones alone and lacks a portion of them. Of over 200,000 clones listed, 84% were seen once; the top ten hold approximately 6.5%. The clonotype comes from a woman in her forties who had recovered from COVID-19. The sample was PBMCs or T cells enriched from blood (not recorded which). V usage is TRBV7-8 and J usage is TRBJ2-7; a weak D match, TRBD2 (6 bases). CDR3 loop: CASSLGGGYRPYEQYF. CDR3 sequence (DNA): TGTGCCAGCAGCTTAGGTGGAGGGTACCGCCCTTACGAGCAGTACTTC.